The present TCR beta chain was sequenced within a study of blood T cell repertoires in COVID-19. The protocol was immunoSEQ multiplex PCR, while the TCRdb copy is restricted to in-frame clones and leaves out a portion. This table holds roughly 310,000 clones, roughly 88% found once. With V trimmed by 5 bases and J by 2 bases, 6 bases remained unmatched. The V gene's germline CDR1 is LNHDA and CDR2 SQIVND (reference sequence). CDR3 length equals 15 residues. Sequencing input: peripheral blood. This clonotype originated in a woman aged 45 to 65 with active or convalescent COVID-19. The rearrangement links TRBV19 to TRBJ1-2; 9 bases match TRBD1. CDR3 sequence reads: CASSLKTGGNYGYTF. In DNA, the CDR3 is TGTGCCAGTAGTTTGAAAACAGGGGGCAACTATGGCTACACCTTC.